Listed here is a single T cell receptor beta chain. TCRdb keeps only in-frame clones here, not all; method: immunoSEQ multiplex PCR. The repertoire has nearly 65,000 clones, around 93% of them found once; the top ten carry around 3.9%. This entry belongs to a study of OX40 agonist ivuxolimab in advanced cancers. Per germline, CDR1 MNHEY and CDR2 SVGAGI. V was shortened by 7 bases and J by 10 bases, with 20 bases between the two germline ends. CDR3 size: 15 residues. Source: CD4+ or CD8+ T cells sorted from blood, taken in a trial of the OX40 agonist ivuxolimab. The receptor was isolated from an adult with an advanced solid tumor such as melanoma, head and neck, liver or kidney cancer. The chain links TRBV6-5 to TRBJ1-6, with D tentatively TRBD1 (6 bases). The CDR3: CASTRDMNGNSPLHF. Written as DNA, the CDR3 is TGTGCCAGCACCAGGGACATGAACGGTAACTCACCCCTCCACTTT.